These T cell receptor beta chains were read from a single sample in a study of CD8+ T cells in alopecia areata. TCRdb's table, derived via immunoSEQ multiplex PCR, lists solely in-frame clones and lacks some. The sample carries around 19,000 clones, around 50% recorded once. Sequencing was performed on skin, taken at week 4, from a patient treated with tofacitinib. The receptor set was obtained from a human donor with alopecia areata. The CDR3 runs from the conserved cysteine through the conserved F or W. Each record gives: V gene, J gene, D gene, clone size, CDR3 protein, CDR3 DNA. A D gene is named only where the DNA matches it firmly. Only some rows state a clone size, as once, few, many or a class for expanded clones.

V gene: TRBV30
J gene: TRBJ2-7
D gene: .
clone size: .
CDR3 protein: CAWSGGLVEQYF
CDR3 DNA: TGTGCCTGGAGTGGGGGTCTCGTCGAGCAGTACTTC

V gene: TRBV5-4
J gene: TRBJ2-7
D gene: .
clone size: few
CDR3 protein: CASSQVQGVGEQYF
CDR3 DNA: TGTGCCAGCAGCCAAGTACAGGGCGTGGGCGAGCAGTACTTC

V gene: TRBV7-9
J gene: TRBJ2-5
D gene: .
clone size: .
CDR3 protein: CASSIVWGQETQYF
CDR3 DNA: TGTGCCAGCAGTATAGTGTGGGGCCAAGAGACCCAGTACTTC

V gene: TRBV7-9
J gene: TRBJ2-5
D gene: TRBD2
clone size: .
CDR3 protein: CASSLTSGSLQETQYF
CDR3 DNA: TGTGCCAGCAGCCTGACTAGCGGGTCCTTGCAAGAGACCCAGTACTTC

V gene: TRBV7-2
J gene: TRBJ1-2
D gene: .
clone size: .
CDR3 protein: CASSLKDSRWAGYTF
CDR3 DNA: TGTGCCAGCAGCTTGAAGGACAGCAGGTGGGCTGGCTACACCTTC

V gene: TRBV4-1
J gene: TRBJ2-2
D gene: .
clone size: .
CDR3 protein: CASSPRTGTNLRTGELFF
CDR3 DNA: TGCGCCAGCAGCCCCCGGACCGGGACGAACTTAAGGACCGGGGAGCTGTTTTTT

V gene: TRBV7-2
J gene: TRBJ2-1
D gene: TRBD2
clone size: .
CDR3 protein: CASSLNGGAGINEQFF
CDR3 DNA: TGTGCCAGCAGCTTAAACGGGGGGGCCGGAATCAATGAGCAGTTCTTC

V gene: TRBV29-1
J gene: TRBJ2-4
D gene: .
clone size: few
CDR3 protein: CSVIPWVENIQYF
CDR3 DNA: TGCAGCGTTATCCCCTGGGTTGAAAACATTCAGTACTTC

V gene: TRBV11-2
J gene: TRBJ2-7
D gene: .
clone size: .
CDR3 protein: CASSFPPIYEQYF
CDR3 DNA: TGTGCCAGCAGCTTCCCCCCCATCTACGAGCAGTACTTC

V gene: TRBV2
J gene: TRBJ1-2
D gene: .
clone size: once
CDR3 protein: CASSDRQTYGYTF
CDR3 DNA: TGTGCCAGCAGTGACAGGCAGACCTATGGCTACACCTTC

V gene: TRBV5-1
J gene: TRBJ1-5
D gene: .
clone size: .
CDR3 protein: CASSLSGDNQPQHF
CDR3 DNA: TGCGCCAGCAGCCTATCAGGGGACAATCAGCCCCAGCATTTT

V gene: TRBV27
J gene: TRBJ2-3
D gene: TRBD2
clone size: .
CDR3 protein: CASSPEGTSGVRITDTQYF
CDR3 DNA: TGTGCCAGCAGTCCGGAGGGGACTAGCGGGGTAAGGATCACAGATACGCAGTATTTT

V gene: TRBV4-3
J gene: TRBJ2-7
D gene: TRBD2
clone size: once
CDR3 protein: CASSQEGGLAGLQYF
CDR3 DNA: TGCGCCAGCAGCCAAGAAGGGGGACTAGCGGGGTTGCAGTACTTC

V gene: TRBV21-1
J gene: TRBJ2-5
D gene: .
clone size: few
CDR3 protein: CASNFPPAGENQETQYF
CDR3 DNA: TGTGCCAGCAATTTCCCCCCAGCGGGGGAAAACCAAGAGACCCAGTACTTC

V gene: TRBV5-4
J gene: TRBJ1-5
D gene: TRBD1
clone size: .
CDR3 protein: CASSLGGQGNQPQHF
CDR3 DNA: TGTGCCAGCAGCTTGGGGGGACAGGGGAATCAGCCCCAGCATTTT

V gene: TRBV7-9
J gene: TRBJ1-1
D gene: .
clone size: .
CDR3 protein: CASSLWGTEAFF
CDR3 DNA: TGTGCCAGCAGCTTATGGGGTACTGAAGCTTTCTTT

V gene: TRBV6-5
J gene: TRBJ2-1
D gene: TRBD1
clone size: .
CDR3 protein: CASSSGTGYNEQFF
CDR3 DNA: TGTGCCAGCAGTTCCGGGACAGGTTACAATGAGCAGTTCTTC

V gene: TRBV7-6
J gene: TRBJ1-2
D gene: TRBD1
clone size: once
CDR3 protein: CASSSRQGGYTF
CDR3 DNA: TGTGCCAGCAGCTCACGACAGGGCGGCTACACCTTC

V gene: TRBV11-2
J gene: TRBJ2-2
D gene: .
clone size: .
CDR3 protein: CASSPSGQFGTGELFF
CDR3 DNA: TGTGCCAGCAGCCCCTCCGGGCAGTTTGGCACCGGGGAGCTGTTTTTT

V gene: TRBV7-2
J gene: TRBJ2-7
D gene: TRBD1
clone size: few
CDR3 protein: CASSSGQGRVQYF
CDR3 DNA: TGTGCCAGCAGCTCTGGACAGGGGAGGGTGCAGTACTTC

V gene: TRBV5-1
J gene: TRBJ2-3
D gene: TRBD1
clone size: once
CDR3 protein: CASSLQGQPTDTQYF
CDR3 DNA: TGCGCCAGCAGCTTGCAGGGACAGCCAACAGATACGCAGTATTTT

V gene: TRBV5-1
J gene: TRBJ2-7
D gene: .
clone size: .
CDR3 protein: CASSWGTSSYEQYF
CDR3 DNA: TGCGCCAGCAGTTGGGGCACTAGCTCCTACGAGCAGTACTTC

V gene: TRBV6-4
J gene: TRBJ2-2
D gene: .
clone size: medium-sized
CDR3 protein: CASSGQSNTGELFF
CDR3 DNA: TGTGCCAGCAGCGGACAGTCGAACACCGGGGAGCTGTTTTTT

V gene: TRBV6-5
J gene: TRBJ2-7
D gene: .
clone size: .
CDR3 protein: CASRAGTFYEQYF
CDR3 DNA: TGTGCCAGCAGGGCCGGGACATTCTACGAGCAGTACTTC

V gene: TRBV27
J gene: TRBJ2-7
D gene: .
clone size: .
CDR3 protein: CASSLIPESSYEQYF
CDR3 DNA: TGTGCCAGCAGTTTAATACCTGAGAGCTCCTACGAGCAGTACTTC

V gene: TRBV7-2
J gene: TRBJ1-2
D gene: TRBD1
clone size: .
CDR3 protein: CASSYRGSGYTF
CDR3 DNA: TGTGCCAGCAGTTACAGGGGGTCTGGCTACACCTTC

V gene: TRBV6-5
J gene: TRBJ1-1
D gene: .
clone size: .
CDR3 protein: CASSSRWRTEAFF
CDR3 DNA: TGTGCCAGCAGTTCCCGGTGGCGCACTGAAGCTTTCTTT

V gene: TRBV9
J gene: TRBJ1-2
D gene: .
clone size: .
CDR3 protein: CASSPSVGRLYGYTF
CDR3 DNA: TGTGCCAGCAGCCCTAGTGTCGGGAGGCTCTATGGCTACACCTTC

V gene: TRBV6-5
J gene: TRBJ2-3
D gene: TRBD2
clone size: few
CDR3 protein: CASSYSAGGQGTQYF
CDR3 DNA: TGTGCCAGCAGTTACTCCGCGGGGGGGCAAGGTACGCAGTATTTT

V gene: TRBV6-1
J gene: TRBJ1-5
D gene: .
clone size: .
CDR3 protein: CASSVRASLQPQHF
CDR3 DNA: TGTGCCAGCAGTGTAAGGGCATCGCTGCAGCCCCAGCATTTT

V gene: TRBV6-6
J gene: TRBJ1-4
D gene: .
clone size: .
CDR3 protein: CASSSPGIEKLFF
CDR3 DNA: TGTGCCAGCAGTTCCCCCGGAATCGAGAAACTGTTTTTT

V gene: TRBV21-1
J gene: TRBJ1-6
D gene: .
clone size: once
CDR3 protein: CASSARGSPLHF
CDR3 DNA: TGTGCCAGCAGCGCTCGAGGTTCACCCCTCCACTTT

V gene: TRBV12-5
J gene: TRBJ2-7
D gene: TRBD1
clone size: .
CDR3 protein: CASVAGTGDEQYF
CDR3 DNA: TGTGCTAGTGTGGCCGGGACAGGGGACGAGCAGTACTTC

V gene: TRBV29-1
J gene: TRBJ2-3
D gene: TRBD1
clone size: .
CDR3 protein: CSGATGGTDTQYF
CDR3 DNA: TGCAGTGGGGCGACAGGGGGTACAGATACGCAGTATTTT

V gene: TRBV5-4
J gene: TRBJ2-3
D gene: .
clone size: .
CDR3 protein: CASSFSPTDTQYF
CDR3 DNA: TGTGCCAGCAGCTTTTCACCCACAGATACGCAGTATTTT

V gene: TRBV19
J gene: TRBJ1-1
D gene: .
clone size: .
CDR3 protein: CASRNGAANTEAFF
CDR3 DNA: TGTGCCAGTAGAAACGGTGCAGCGAACACTGAAGCTTTCTTT

V gene: TRBV5-1
J gene: TRBJ2-2
D gene: .
clone size: .
CDR3 protein: CASSLTQAGRELFF
CDR3 DNA: TGCGCCAGCAGCTTGACTCAGGCGGGGAGGGAGCTGTTTTTT

V gene: TRBV6-1
J gene: TRBJ2-1
D gene: TRBD1
clone size: .
CDR3 protein: CASKTTRGEQFF
CDR3 DNA: TGTGCCAGCAAAACAACCAGGGGGGAGCAGTTCTTC

V gene: TRBV6-5
J gene: TRBJ2-6
D gene: .
clone size: .
CDR3 protein: CASSYGMGRGANVLTF
CDR3 DNA: TGTGCCAGCAGTTACGGAATGGGGAGAGGGGCCAACGTCCTGACTTTC

V gene: TRBV28
J gene: TRBJ2-7
D gene: .
clone size: few
CDR3 protein: CASSLSLGVGSYEQYF
CDR3 DNA: TGTGCCAGCAGTTTATCGTTGGGGGTAGGCTCCTACGAGCAGTACTTC

V gene: TRBV30
J gene: TRBJ2-6
D gene: .
clone size: .
CDR3 protein: CAWSVPAPQANVLTF
CDR3 DNA: TGTGCCTGGAGTGTACCAGCGCCTCAGGCCAACGTCCTGACTTTC

V gene: TRBV28
J gene: TRBJ1-5
D gene: TRBD1
clone size: few
CDR3 protein: CASSGDSGGEGNQPQHF
CDR3 DNA: TGTGCCAGCAGTGGGGACTCAGGGGGCGAGGGCAATCAGCCCCAGCATTTT

V gene: TRBV7-3
J gene: TRBJ2-6
D gene: .
clone size: few
CDR3 protein: CASSHREPGANVLTF
CDR3 DNA: TGTGCCAGCAGCCACCGGGAACCTGGGGCCAACGTCCTGACTTTC

V gene: TRBV5-4
J gene: TRBJ2-1
D gene: .
clone size: few
CDR3 protein: CASSLVGYGNEQFF
CDR3 DNA: TGTGCCAGCAGCTTGGTTGGGTATGGAAATGAGCAGTTCTTC

V gene: TRBV7-9
J gene: TRBJ2-7
D gene: .
clone size: .
CDR3 protein: CASSQKPYEQYF
CDR3 DNA: TGTGCCAGCAGCCAAAAACCCTACGAGCAGTACTTC

V gene: TRBV2
J gene: TRBJ1-2
D gene: TRBD1
clone size: .
CDR3 protein: CASSFRQGNGYTF
CDR3 DNA: TGTGCCAGCAGTTTCCGACAGGGTAATGGCTACACCTTC

V gene: TRBV29-1
J gene: TRBJ1-1
D gene: .
clone size: .
CDR3 protein: CSGYGWGTEAFF
CDR3 DNA: TGCAGTGGCTACGGGTGGGGCACTGAAGCTTTCTTT

V gene: TRBV2
J gene: TRBJ1-2
D gene: .
clone size: .
CDR3 protein: CASSDLGRAEGYTF
CDR3 DNA: TGTGCCAGCAGTGACTTGGGCCGCGCGGAAGGCTACACCTTC

V gene: TRBV6-5
J gene: TRBJ2-7
D gene: .
clone size: .
CDR3 protein: CASSYRTGYTYEQYF
CDR3 DNA: TGTGCCAGCAGTTACCGTACAGGGTACACCTACGAGCAGTACTTC

V gene: TRBV5-1
J gene: TRBJ1-1
D gene: .
clone size: .
CDR3 protein: CASSLGPSNTEAFF
CDR3 DNA: TGCGCCAGCAGCTTAGGTCCTTCGAACACTGAAGCTTTCTTT

V gene: TRBV28
J gene: TRBJ1-1
D gene: TRBD1
clone size: .
CDR3 protein: CASRQGGDTEAFF
CDR3 DNA: TGTGCCAGCAGACAGGGGGGGGACACTGAAGCTTTCTTT

V gene: TRBV4-2
J gene: TRBJ1-6
D gene: .
clone size: .
CDR3 protein: CASSQVWGRHLGGSPLHF
CDR3 DNA: TGTGCCAGCAGCCAAGTGTGGGGCCGCCATTTAGGAGGTTCACCCCTCCACTTT

V gene: TRBV7-2
J gene: TRBJ2-3
D gene: .
clone size: .
CDR3 protein: CASSWGGTDTQYF
CDR3 DNA: TGTGCCAGCAGCTGGGGAGGCACAGATACGCAGTATTTT

V gene: TRBV15
J gene: TRBJ1-6
D gene: .
clone size: .
CDR3 protein: CATSRVSPNSPLHF
CDR3 DNA: TGTGCCACCAGCAGAGTTTCACCCAATTCACCCCTCCACTTT

V gene: TRBV10-3
J gene: TRBJ2-7
D gene: .
clone size: once
CDR3 protein: CAISESGVIAYEQYF
CDR3 DNA: TGTGCCATCAGTGAGTCTGGGGTAATTGCCTACGAGCAGTACTTC

V gene: TRBV19
J gene: TRBJ1-3
D gene: .
clone size: .
CDR3 protein: CASSISGRPDTIYF
CDR3 DNA: TGTGCCAGTAGTATATCGGGCAGGCCAGACACCATATATTTT

V gene: TRBV7-9
J gene: TRBJ2-2
D gene: .
clone size: .
CDR3 protein: CASSLKNTGELFF
CDR3 DNA: TGTGCCAGCAGCCTCAAGAACACCGGGGAGCTGTTTTTT

V gene: TRBV5-1
J gene: TRBJ1-1
D gene: .
clone size: .
CDR3 protein: CASSLRKPNTEAFF
CDR3 DNA: TGCGCCAGCAGCTTGCGCAAGCCGAACACTGAAGCTTTCTTT

V gene: TRBV5-6
J gene: TRBJ2-5
D gene: TRBD2
clone size: few
CDR3 protein: CASSLGGGAGETQYF
CDR3 DNA: TGTGCCAGCAGCTTGGGCGGGGGGGCTGGAGAGACCCAGTACTTC

V gene: TRBV5-5
J gene: TRBJ2-7
D gene: .
clone size: once
CDR3 protein: CASSLEVHEQYF
CDR3 DNA: TGTGCCAGCAGCTTGGAGGTCCACGAGCAGTACTTC